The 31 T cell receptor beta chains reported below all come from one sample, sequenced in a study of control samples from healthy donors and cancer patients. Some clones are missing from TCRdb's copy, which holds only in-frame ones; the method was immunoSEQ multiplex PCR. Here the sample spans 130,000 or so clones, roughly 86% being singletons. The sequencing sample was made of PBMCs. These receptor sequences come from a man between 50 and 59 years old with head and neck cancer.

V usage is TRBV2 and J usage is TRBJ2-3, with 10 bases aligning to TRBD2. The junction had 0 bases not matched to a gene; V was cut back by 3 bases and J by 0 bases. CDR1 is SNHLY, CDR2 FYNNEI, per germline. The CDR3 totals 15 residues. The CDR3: CASSETSGSTDTQYF. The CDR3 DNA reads TGTGCCAGCAGTGAGACTAGCGGGAGCACAGATACGCAGTATTTT.

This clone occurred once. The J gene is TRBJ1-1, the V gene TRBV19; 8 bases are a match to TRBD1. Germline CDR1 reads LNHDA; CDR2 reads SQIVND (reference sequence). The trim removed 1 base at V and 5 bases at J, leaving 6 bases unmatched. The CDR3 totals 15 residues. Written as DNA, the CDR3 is TGTGCCAGTAGTATAGGAGACAGGGGCCGGACTGAAGCTTTCTTT. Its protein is CASSIGDRGRTEAFF.

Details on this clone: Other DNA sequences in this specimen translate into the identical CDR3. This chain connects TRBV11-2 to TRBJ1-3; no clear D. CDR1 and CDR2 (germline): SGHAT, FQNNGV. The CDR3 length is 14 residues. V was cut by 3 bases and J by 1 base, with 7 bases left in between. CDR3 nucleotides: TGTGCCAGCAGCTTTGGTGGTTCTGGAAACACCATATATTTT. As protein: CASSFGGSGNTIYF.

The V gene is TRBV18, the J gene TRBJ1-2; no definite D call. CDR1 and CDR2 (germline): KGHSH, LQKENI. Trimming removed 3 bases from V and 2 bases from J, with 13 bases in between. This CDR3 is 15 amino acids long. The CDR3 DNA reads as TGTGCCAGCTCACCCCCAGCGGTGGGAAACTATGGCTACACCTTC. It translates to CASSPPAVGNYGYTF.

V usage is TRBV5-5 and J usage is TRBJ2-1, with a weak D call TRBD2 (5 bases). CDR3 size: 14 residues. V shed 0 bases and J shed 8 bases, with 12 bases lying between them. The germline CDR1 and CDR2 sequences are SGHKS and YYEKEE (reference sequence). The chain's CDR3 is CASSLVSPEDEQFF. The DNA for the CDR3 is TGTGCCAGCAGCTTGGTCAGTCCGGAGGATGAGCAGTTCTTC.

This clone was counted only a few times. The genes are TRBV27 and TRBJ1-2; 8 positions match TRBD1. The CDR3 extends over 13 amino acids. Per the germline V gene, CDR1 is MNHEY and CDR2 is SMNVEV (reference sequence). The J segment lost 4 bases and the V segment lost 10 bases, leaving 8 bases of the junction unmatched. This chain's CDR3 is CATSTDRGYGYTF. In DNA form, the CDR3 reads TGTGCCACCTCCACCGACAGGGGCTATGGCTACACCTTC.

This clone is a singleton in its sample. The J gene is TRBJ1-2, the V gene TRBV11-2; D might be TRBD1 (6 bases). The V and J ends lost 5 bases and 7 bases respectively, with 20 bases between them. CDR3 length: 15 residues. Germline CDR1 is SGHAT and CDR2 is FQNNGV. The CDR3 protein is CASSPWGGRPPGYTF. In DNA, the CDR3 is TGTGCCAGCAGCCCCTGGGGGGGGCGCCCTCCTGGCTACACCTTC. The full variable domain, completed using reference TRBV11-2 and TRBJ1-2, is EAGVAQSPRYKIIEKRQSVAFWCNPISGHATLYWYQQILGQGPKLLIQFQNNGVVDDSQLPKDRFSAERLKGVDSTLKIQPAKLEDSAVYLCASSPWGGRPPGYTFGSGTRLTVV.

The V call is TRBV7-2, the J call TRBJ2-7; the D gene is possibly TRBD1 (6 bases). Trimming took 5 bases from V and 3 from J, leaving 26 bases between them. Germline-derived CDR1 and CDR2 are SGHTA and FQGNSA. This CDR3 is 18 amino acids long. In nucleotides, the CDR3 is TGTGCCAGCAGCCCAAGGACCGGGACAAGGAGTTACCTCTACGAGCAGTACTTC. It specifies CASSPRTGTRSYLYEQYF.

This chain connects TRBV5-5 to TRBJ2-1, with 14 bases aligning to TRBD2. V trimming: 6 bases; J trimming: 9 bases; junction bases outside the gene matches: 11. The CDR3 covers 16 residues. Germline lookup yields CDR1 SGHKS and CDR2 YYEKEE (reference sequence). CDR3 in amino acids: CASTNPGLAGVGEQFF. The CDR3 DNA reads TGTGCCAGCACCAACCCGGGACTAGCGGGAGTTGGTGAGCAGTTCTTC.

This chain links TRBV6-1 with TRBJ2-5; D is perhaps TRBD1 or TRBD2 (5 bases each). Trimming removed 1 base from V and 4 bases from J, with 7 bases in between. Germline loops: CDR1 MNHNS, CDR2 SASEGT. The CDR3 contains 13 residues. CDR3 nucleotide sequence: TGTGCCAGCAGTGAAGTGGGGGTAGAGACCCAGTACTTC. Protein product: CASSEVGVETQYF.

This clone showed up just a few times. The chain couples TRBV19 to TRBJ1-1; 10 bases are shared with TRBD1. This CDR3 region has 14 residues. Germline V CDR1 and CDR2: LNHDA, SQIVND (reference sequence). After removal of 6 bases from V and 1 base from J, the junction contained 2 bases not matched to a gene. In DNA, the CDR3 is TGTGCCAGTAGGAGACAGGGGGCGAACACTGAAGCTTTCTTT. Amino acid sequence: CASRRQGANTEAFF.

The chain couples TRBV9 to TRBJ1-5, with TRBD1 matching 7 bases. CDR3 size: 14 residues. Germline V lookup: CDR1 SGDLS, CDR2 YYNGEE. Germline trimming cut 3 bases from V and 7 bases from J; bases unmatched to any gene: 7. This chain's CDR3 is CASSATGVWQPQHF. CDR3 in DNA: TGTGCCAGCAGCGCCACAGGGGTGTGGCAGCCCCAGCATTTT.

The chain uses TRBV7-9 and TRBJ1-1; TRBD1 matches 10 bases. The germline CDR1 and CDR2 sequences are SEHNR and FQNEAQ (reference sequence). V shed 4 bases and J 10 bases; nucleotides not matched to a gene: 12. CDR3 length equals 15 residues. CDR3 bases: TGTGCCAGCAGCTCCCACTCCGACAGGGGGCTTGCAGCTTTCTTT. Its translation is CASSSHSDRGLAAFF.

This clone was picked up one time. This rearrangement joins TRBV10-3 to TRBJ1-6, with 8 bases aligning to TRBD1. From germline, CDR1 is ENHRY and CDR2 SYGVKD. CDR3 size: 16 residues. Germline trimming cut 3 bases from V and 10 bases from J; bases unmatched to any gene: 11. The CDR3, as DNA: TGTGCCATCAGTGAAACTTGGGGGACAGGCGGCTCACCCCTCCACTTT. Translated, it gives CAISETWGTGGSPLHF.

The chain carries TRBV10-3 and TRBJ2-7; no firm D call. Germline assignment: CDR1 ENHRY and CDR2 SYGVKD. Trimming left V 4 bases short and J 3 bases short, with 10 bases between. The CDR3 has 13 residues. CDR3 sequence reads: CAISAAQDYEQYF. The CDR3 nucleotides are TGTGCCATCAGTGCGGCGCAGGACTACGAGCAGTACTTC.

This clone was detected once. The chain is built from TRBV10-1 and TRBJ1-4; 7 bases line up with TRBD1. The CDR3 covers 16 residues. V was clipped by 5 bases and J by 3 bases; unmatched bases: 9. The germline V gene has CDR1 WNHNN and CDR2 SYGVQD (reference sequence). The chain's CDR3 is CASSTTRQGANEKLFF. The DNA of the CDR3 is TGCGCCAGCAGTACGACCCGACAGGGAGCTAATGAAAAACTGTTTTTT.

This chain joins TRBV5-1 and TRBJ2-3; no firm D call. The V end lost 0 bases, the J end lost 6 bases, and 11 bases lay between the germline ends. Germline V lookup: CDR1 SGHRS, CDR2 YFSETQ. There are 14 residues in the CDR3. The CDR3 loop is CASSLVPNGDTQYF. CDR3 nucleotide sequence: TGCGCCAGCAGCTTGGTCCCCAACGGGGATACGCAGTATTTT.

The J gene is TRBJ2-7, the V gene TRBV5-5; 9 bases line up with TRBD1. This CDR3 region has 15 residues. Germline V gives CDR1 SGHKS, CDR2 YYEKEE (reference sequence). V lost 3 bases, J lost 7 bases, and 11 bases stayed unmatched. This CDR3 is CASSSGTGILWEQYF. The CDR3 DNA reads TGTGCCAGCAGCTCCGGGACAGGGATTCTTTGGGAGCAGTACTTC.

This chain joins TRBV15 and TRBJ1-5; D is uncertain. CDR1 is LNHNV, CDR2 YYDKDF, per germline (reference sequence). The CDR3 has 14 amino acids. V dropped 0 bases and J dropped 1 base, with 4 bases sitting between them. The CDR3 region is CATSRDRSNQPQHF. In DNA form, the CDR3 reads TGTGCCACCAGCAGAGACAGGAGCAATCAGCCCCAGCATTTT.

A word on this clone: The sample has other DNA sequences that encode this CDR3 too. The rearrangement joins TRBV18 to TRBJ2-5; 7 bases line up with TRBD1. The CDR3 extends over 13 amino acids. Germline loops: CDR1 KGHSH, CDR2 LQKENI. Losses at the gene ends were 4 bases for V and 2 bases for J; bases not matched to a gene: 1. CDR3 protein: CASSRGQQETQYF. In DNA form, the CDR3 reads TGTGCCAGCTCACGGGGACAGCAAGAGACCCAGTACTTC.

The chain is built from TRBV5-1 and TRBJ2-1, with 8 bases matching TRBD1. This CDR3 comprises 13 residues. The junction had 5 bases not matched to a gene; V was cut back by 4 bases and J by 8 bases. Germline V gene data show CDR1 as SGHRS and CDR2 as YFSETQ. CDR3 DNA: TGCGCCAGCAGCAGCGGACAGGGCCATGAGCAGTTCTTC. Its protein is CASSSGQGHEQFF.

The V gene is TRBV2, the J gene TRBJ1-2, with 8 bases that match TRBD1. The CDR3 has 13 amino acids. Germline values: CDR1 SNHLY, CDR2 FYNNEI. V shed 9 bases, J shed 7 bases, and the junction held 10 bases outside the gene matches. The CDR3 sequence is CASRTGHLGGYTF. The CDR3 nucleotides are TGTGCCAGTCGGACAGGGCACCTTGGTGGCTACACCTTC.

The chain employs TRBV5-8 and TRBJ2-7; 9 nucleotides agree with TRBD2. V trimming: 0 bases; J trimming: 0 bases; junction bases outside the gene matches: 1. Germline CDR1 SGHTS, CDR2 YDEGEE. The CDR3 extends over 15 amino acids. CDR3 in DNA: TGTGCCAGCAGCTTGGCTAGCGGGGTCTCCTACGAGCAGTACTTC. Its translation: CASSLASGVSYEQYF.

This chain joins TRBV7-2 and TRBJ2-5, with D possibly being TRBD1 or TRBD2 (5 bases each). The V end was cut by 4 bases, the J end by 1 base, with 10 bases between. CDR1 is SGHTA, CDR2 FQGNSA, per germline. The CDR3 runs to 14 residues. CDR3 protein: CASSSAGTQETQYF. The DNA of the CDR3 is TGTGCCAGCAGCTCAGCCGGGACCCAAGAGACCCAGTACTTC.

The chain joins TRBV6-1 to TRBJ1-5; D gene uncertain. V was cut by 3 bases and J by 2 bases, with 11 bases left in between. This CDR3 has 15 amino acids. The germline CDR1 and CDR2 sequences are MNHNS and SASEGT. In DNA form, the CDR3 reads TGTGCCAGCAGTGACGATCCCGGGGGCAATCAGCCCCAGCATTTT. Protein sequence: CASSDDPGGNQPQHF.

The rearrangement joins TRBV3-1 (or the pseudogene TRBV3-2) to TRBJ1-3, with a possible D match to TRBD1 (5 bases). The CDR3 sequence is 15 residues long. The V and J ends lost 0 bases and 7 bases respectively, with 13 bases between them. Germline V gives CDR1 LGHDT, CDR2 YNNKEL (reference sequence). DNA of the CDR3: TGTGCCAGCAGCCAAGATCAGGCAGGGAGGAACACCATATATTTT. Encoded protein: CASSQDQAGRNTIYF.

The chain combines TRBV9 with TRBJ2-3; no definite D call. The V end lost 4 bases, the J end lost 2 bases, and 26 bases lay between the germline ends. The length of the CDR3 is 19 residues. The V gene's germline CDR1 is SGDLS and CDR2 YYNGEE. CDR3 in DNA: TGTGCCAGCAGCCACAAGCCCGCGAGCTCTCTAACACTCACAGATACGCAGTATTTT. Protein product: CASSHKPASSLTLTDTQYF.

The CDR3: CASSLGSTGGRTEAFF. The CDR3 DNA reads as TGCGCCAGCAGCTTGGGCTCGACAGGGGGCAGGACTGAAGCTTTCTTT. This chain joins TRBV5-1 and TRBJ1-1; TRBD1 matches 10 bases. After removal of 0 bases from V and 5 bases from J, the junction contained 7 bases not matched to a gene. The CDR3 length is 16 residues. CDR1 is SGHRS, CDR2 YFSETQ, per germline.

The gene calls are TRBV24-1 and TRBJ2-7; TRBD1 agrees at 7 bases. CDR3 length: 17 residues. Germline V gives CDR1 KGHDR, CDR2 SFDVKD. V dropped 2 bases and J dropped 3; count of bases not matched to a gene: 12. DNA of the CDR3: TGTGCCACCAGTGATTCTTCCTTCACAGGGGACCTCTACGAGCAGTACTTC. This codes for CATSDSSFTGDLYEQYF.

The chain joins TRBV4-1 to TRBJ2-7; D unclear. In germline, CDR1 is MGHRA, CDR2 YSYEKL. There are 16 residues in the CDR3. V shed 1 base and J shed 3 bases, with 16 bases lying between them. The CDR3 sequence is CASSQVLVLEVYEQYF. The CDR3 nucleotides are TGCGCCAGCAGCCAAGTACTGGTTCTGGAAGTCTACGAGCAGTACTTC.

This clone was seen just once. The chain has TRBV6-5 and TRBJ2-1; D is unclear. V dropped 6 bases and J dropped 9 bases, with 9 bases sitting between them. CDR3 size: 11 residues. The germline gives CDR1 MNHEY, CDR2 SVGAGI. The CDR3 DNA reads TGTGCCAGCAGAGTTTGGGGTGAGCAGTTCTTC. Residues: CASRVWGEQFF.